A selection of T cell receptor beta chains follows, all from one sample in a study of T cell responses to AZD1222 COVID-19 vaccine. Some clones are missing from TCRdb's copy, which holds only in-frame ones; the method was immunoSEQ multiplex PCR. Of fewer than 200,000 clones in the sample, 80% to 90% are singletons; the top ten hold roughly 4%. The material sequenced was peripheral blood, taken 28 days after the second dose of the MenACWY control vaccine. The receptors shown here come from an adult who received the MenACWY meningococcal vaccine as a control. The CDR3 runs from the conserved cysteine through the conserved F or W. D genes are given only for firm matches. Clone size is not always given. Where it is, it says once, few, many or a class for expanded clones.

j_gene	d_gene	abundance	v_gene	CDR3nt	CDR3aa
TRBJ2-6	.	.	TRBV27	TGTGCCAGCAGTTTATCTACGGTAAGACCACGAGATGGGGCCAACGTCCTGACTTTC	CASSLSTVRPRDGANVLTF
TRBJ2-7	TRBD1	.	TRBV7-2	TGTGCCAGCAGATCAACAGGGGGCGCCTCCTACGAGCAGTACTTC	CASRSTGGASYEQYF
TRBJ2-2	TRBD2	.	TRBV7-6	TGTGCCAGCAGCTCCACTAGCGGGAGAGTTACCGGGGAGCTGTTTTTT	CASSSTSGRVTGELFF
TRBJ1-6	TRBD1	.	TRBV10-1	TGCGCCAGCAGCGAGGGACAGCTAGGAAATTCACCCCTCCACTTT	CASSEGQLGNSPLHF
TRBJ2-2	TRBD2	.	TRBV3-1/TRBV3-2	TGTGCCAGCAGCCAAGTGCTAGCGGGACTCACCGGGGAGCTGTTTTTT	CASSQVLAGLTGELFF
TRBJ1-6	TRBD1	.	TRBV5-6	TGTGCCAGCAGCTTAGGGACAGGGGGTTCACCCCTCCACTTT	CASSLGTGGSPLHF
TRBJ2-7	.	.	TRBV28	TGTGCCAGCAGTTTCGGCGGAAGGGGCGAGCAGTACTTC	CASSFGGRGEQYF
TRBJ2-7	TRBD2	.	TRBV9	TGTGCCAGCAGCTCTTCGCCGACGGCGAGCGGGAACAACGAGCAGTACTTC	CASSSSPTASGNNEQYF
TRBJ1-4	.	.	TRBV6-2/TRBV6-3	TGTGCCAGCAGCCAGAGTTACGGCGAAAAACTGTTTTTT	CASSQSYGEKLFF
TRBJ2-7	TRBD2	.	TRBV15	TGTGCCACCAGCAGTCCCGGGGAGGGAAGCTCCTACGAGCAGTACTTC	CATSSPGEGSSYEQYF
TRBJ1-6	.	once	TRBV6-6	TGTGCCAGCAGTTACAATTTGGGGCTTGGTAATTCACCCCTCCACTTT	CASSYNLGLGNSPLHF